This T cell receptor (beta chain) was identified in a study of blood T cell repertoires in COVID-19. About the research overall: Sites across the United States, Italy and Spain contributed samples from acute and convalescent COVID-19. From T cells, B-cell-depleted T cells, or PBMCs came the material, which was cDNA or gDNA.

The authors' processing: Reference gene primer amplification yielded estimated nucleated cell counts. This table comes from immunoSEQ multiplex PCR, and its TCRdb copy is limited to in-frame clones, with some not included. The D gene and trimming were derived from the DNA, and the V and J assignments and clone size from that table. The repertoire consists of 270,000 or so clones, with approximately 77% occurring once and the leading ten covering about 3.4%. This CDR3 region has 13 residues. Germline V gene lookup returns CDR1 MNHNY and CDR2 SVGAGI (reference sequence). Trimming removed 11 bases from V and 8 bases from J; junction bases left unmatched: 11. This clone was counted a few times.

The V call is TRBV6-6, the J call TRBJ1-1; TRBD1 matches at 10 bases. Material: peripheral blood. This clonotype was sampled from a woman aged 18-30 years with acute or convalescent COVID-19. The CDR3 loop reads CAANLRDRGEAFF. CDR3 bases: TGTGCCGCCAATCTCCGGGACAGGGGAGAAGCTTTCTTT.